The 23 T cell receptor beta chains reported below all come from one sample, sequenced in a study of Tregs in tolerant kidney transplant recipients. The assay was immunoSEQ multiplex PCR, and TCRdb's table has in-frame clones only and misses some. The sample lists roughly 250,000 clones, roughly 80% occurring once. The sequenced sample consisted of CD4+ T cells from blood. Receptors were obtained from a human donor in good health.

This chain uses TRBV5-1 with TRBJ2-7; TRBD1 agrees at 9 bases. The V segment lost 0 bases and the J segment 7 bases; nucleotides outside the gene matches: 5. CDR1 is SGHRS, CDR2 YFSETQ, per germline. There are 14 residues in the CDR3. CDR3 in DNA: TGCGCCAGCAGCTTGGGAACAGGGGGCGGAGAGCAGTACTTC. Translated, it gives CASSLGTGGGEQYF.

The J gene is TRBJ1-3, the V gene TRBV30; perhaps TRBD1 as D (6 bases). CDR1 is GTSNPN, CDR2 SVGIG, per germline (reference sequence). The CDR3 sequence is 16 residues long. V shed 5 bases and J shed 4 bases, with 21 bases lying between them. The CDR3 nucleotides read TGTGCCTGGGTGGAGGCTCCTGGGACAAGAGGAAACACCATATATTTT. Translating gives CAWVEAPGTRGNTIYF.

This chain uses TRBV7-6 with TRBJ2-5, with TRBD2 identical over 15 bases. V gave up 4 bases and J gave up 4 bases; unmatched junction bases: 4. The CDR3 extends over 16 amino acids. Germline V CDR1 and CDR2: SGHVS, FNYEAQ. The CDR3, as DNA: TGTGCCAGCAGCTCAGGACTAGCGGGGGGGCGAGAGACCCAGTACTTC. Translating gives CASSSGLAGGRETQYF. The full variable domain, with the rest looked up from reference TRBV7-6 and TRBJ2-5, is GAGVSQSPRYKVTKRGQDVALRCDPISGHVSLYWYRQALGQGPEFLTYFNYEAQQDKSGLPNDRFSAERPEGSISTLTIQRTEQRDSAMYRCASSSGLAGGRETQYFGPGTRLLVL.

This clone was found a few times. The J gene is TRBJ2-7, the V gene TRBV28; possibly TRBD1 or TRBD2 for D (5 bases each). V was pared by 6 bases and J by 1 base, with 13 bases between. Germline V lookup: CDR1 MDHEN, CDR2 SYDVKM. The CDR3 has 14 amino acids. CDR3 DNA sequence: TGTGCCAGCAGCAACTGGGACCGGTCCTACGAGCAGTACTTC. Its translation: CASSNWDRSYEQYF.

The chain employs TRBV5-4 and TRBJ1-3; no clear D gene. The germline gives CDR1 SGHNT, CDR2 YYREEE (reference sequence). Trimming took 4 bases from V and 4 from J, leaving 12 bases between them. The CDR3 totals 14 residues. The CDR3, as DNA: TGTGCCAGCAGCCCAGGACTAAGCGGAAACACCATATATTTT. It is translated as CASSPGLSGNTIYF.

The V and J genes are TRBV7-2 and TRBJ2-5, with TRBD1 identical over 9 bases. Near its end, the DNA agrees better with TRBJ2-7, so the J call may be wrong. The germline gives CDR1 SGHTA, CDR2 FQGNSA. The length of the CDR3 is 14 residues. CDR3 amino acids: CASSSGTGNYEQYF. The DNA for the CDR3 is TGTGCCAGCAGCTCCGGGACAGGGAACTACGAGCAGTACTTC.

This clone appeared a few times. V is TRBV6-5 and J is TRBJ1-5; D remains ambiguous. CDR1 MNHEY and CDR2 SVGAGI come from the germline V gene. The CDR3 is 13 amino acids. Trimming removed 6 bases at V and 4 bases at J, with 10 bases between. The CDR3 reads CASSKLGNQPQHF. In DNA, the CDR3 is TGTGCCAGCAGCAAGCTGGGGAATCAGCCCCAGCATTTT.

The V and J genes are TRBV11-2 and TRBJ2-7, with 9 bases identical to TRBD1. CDR1 is SGHAT and CDR2 is FQNNGV in the germline V gene. Trimming at V came to 5 bases and at J to 4 bases, leaving 6 bases not matched to a gene. The CDR3 is 14 amino acids. In DNA, the CDR3 is TGTGCCAGCAGCCCACGGACAGGGGCGTACGAGCAGTACTTC. It translates to CASSPRTGAYEQYF.

This chain joins TRBV6-5 and TRBJ1-5, with D possibly matching TRBD1 (5 bases). V was shortened by 5 bases and J by 6 bases, with 14 bases between the two germline ends. CDR1 is MNHEY, CDR2 SVGAGI, per germline. The CDR3 consists of 14 residues. The CDR3 here is CASSAQGGTQPQHF. The CDR3 bases are TGTGCCAGCAGTGCCCAGGGTGGAACTCAGCCCCAGCATTTT.

The chain recombines TRBV19 with TRBJ2-1; 7 bases fit TRBD2. The germline V gene has CDR1 LNHDA and CDR2 SQIVND (reference sequence). The J segment lost 5 bases and the V segment lost 0 bases, leaving 10 bases of the junction unmatched. There are 17 residues in the CDR3. Here the CDR3 reads CASSIDLGRVINNEQFF. The CDR3 DNA sequence: TGTGCCAGTAGTATAGATCTGGGGAGGGTGATTAACAATGAGCAGTTCTTC.

The V gene is TRBV25-1, the J gene TRBJ1-2; D may be TRBD1 (6 bases). The CDR3 extends over 14 amino acids. The germline V gene encodes CDR1 MGHDK and CDR2 SYGVNS. V lost 4 bases and J 8 bases, leaving 17 bases between the germline ends. The CDR3 nucleotides read TGTGCCAGCAGTGCACATTTGTTGGGGGGCGGCTACACCTTC. Encoded protein: CASSAHLLGGGYTF.

This chain connects TRBV5-6 to TRBJ1-2, with D possibly TRBD1 on 5 matching bases. This CDR3 spans 14 amino acids. Trimming took off 4 bases at V and 5 bases at J, with 15 bases between the two ends. Germline V gene sequence: CDR1 SGHDT, CDR2 YYEEEE. The CDR3 DNA reads as TGTGCCAGCAGCCGGTTCCGGGACGGGTATGGCTACACCTTC. This translates into CASSRFRDGYGYTF.

A few counts support this clone. The chain recombines TRBV6-4 with TRBJ2-1, with 8 bases matching TRBD1. CDR3 size: 15 residues. CDR1 is MRHNA, CDR2 SNTAGT, per germline. After removal of 5 bases from V and 4 bases from J, the junction contained 7 bases not matched to a gene. The CDR3 region has the DNA TGTGCCAGCAGTCCGCAGGGGGCGCAGTACAATGAGCAGTTCTTC. Its translation is CASSPQGAQYNEQFF.

The chain has TRBV6-5 and TRBJ1-2, with TRBD1 matching over 7 bases. V shed 6 bases, J shed 3 bases, and the junction held 7 bases outside the gene matches. The CDR3 has 14 amino acids. Per germline, CDR1 MNHEY and CDR2 SVGAGI. CDR3: CASRRTGTDYGYTF. The CDR3 DNA is TGTGCCAGCAGGAGAACCGGGACAGACTATGGCTACACCTTC.

This rearrangement joins TRBV5-1 to TRBJ1-1; 7 bases are shared with TRBD1. This CDR3 contains 16 residues. Germline assignment: CDR1 SGHRS and CDR2 YFSETQ. V gave up 4 bases and J gave up 1 base; unmatched junction bases: 10. CDR3 coding DNA: TGCGCCAGCAGCCCGGGCAGGGGGAATGGGAACACTGAAGCTTTCTTT. Translated: CASSPGRGNGNTEAFF.

This chain joins TRBV6-5 and TRBJ1-1, with 12 bases that match TRBD1. The CDR3 spans 15 residues. CDR1 and CDR2 from the germline V gene are MNHEY and SVGAGI. J was trimmed by 5 bases and V by 4 bases; bases with no gene match: 5. CDR3 sequence: CASSWDRGLGTEAFF. The CDR3 nucleotides read TGTGCCAGCAGTTGGGACAGGGGGCTGGGGACTGAAGCTTTCTTT.

The rearrangement joins TRBV19 to TRBJ1-5, with D unresolved. Germline CDR1 reads LNHDA; CDR2 reads SQIVND (reference sequence). CDR3 length: 15 residues. V shed 6 bases and J shed 2 bases, with 14 bases lying between them. The CDR3 is CASSVGPSGNQPQHF. The DNA for the CDR3 is TGTGCCAGTAGCGTCGGCCCGAGCGGCAATCAGCCCCAGCATTTT.

CDR3 in DNA: TGTGCCAGCAGTAAGCGGACAGGGGGGTCCTTTGCAACTAATGAAAAACTGTTTTTT. It translates to CASSKRTGGSFATNEKLFF. The chain is built from TRBV7-6 and TRBJ1-4; TRBD1 agrees at 10 bases. Germline V gene lookup returns CDR1 SGHVS and CDR2 FNYEAQ. The CDR3 runs to 19 residues. With 6 bases clipped from V and 0 bases from J, the junction kept 13 bases outside the gene matches.

The chain is built from TRBV7-9 and TRBJ1-2, with D tentatively TRBD1 (5 bases). Germline V CDR1 and CDR2: SEHNR, FQNEAQ (reference sequence). The ends were cut back, 4 bases at V and 2 bases at J, with 17 bases in the middle. CDR3 length: 16 amino acids. The DNA of the CDR3 is TGTGCCAGCAGCTGGGGACCCCCGACCCGGAACTATGGCTACACCTTC. Protein: CASSWGPPTRNYGYTF.

The rearrangement links TRBV30 to TRBJ1-2, with D unclear. V gave up 2 bases and J gave up 2 bases, with 12 bases separating them. The CDR3 is made up of 14 amino acids. The germline V gene has CDR1 GTSNPN and CDR2 SVGIG (reference sequence). CDR3 coding DNA: TGTGCCTGGAGTTCCCTCGTACAGAACTATGGCTACACCTTC. This codes for CAWSSLVQNYGYTF. The full variable domain, rest sourced from reference TRBV30 and TRBJ1-2, is SQTIHQWPATLVQPVGSPLSLECTVEGTSNPNLYWYRQAAGRGLQLLFYSVGIGQISSEVPQNLSASRPQDRQFILSSKKLLLSDSGFYLCAWSSLVQNYGYTFGSGTRLTVV.

The J gene is TRBJ2-3, the V gene TRBV2; 10 bases are a match to TRBD2. J lost 7 bases, V lost 6 bases, and 7 bases had no gene match. The CDR3 is 14 amino acids. Germline V gene lookup returns CDR1 SNHLY and CDR2 FYNNEI. The CDR3 protein is CASRTGTSDHTQYF. The CDR3 region has the DNA TGTGCCAGCAGGACCGGGACTAGCGATCATACGCAGTATTTT.

This chain links TRBV18 with TRBJ2-7, with 9 bases aligning to TRBD2. J lost 4 bases, V lost 4 bases, and 8 bases had no gene match. This CDR3 is 15 amino acids long. CDR1 and CDR2 (germline): KGHSH, LQKENI. The CDR3 bases are TGTGCCAGCTCACTAAGCGGGGGGCCCAGTTACGAGCAGTACTTC. Its translation is CASSLSGGPSYEQYF.

The chain combines TRBV27 with TRBJ2-5, with D uncertain. CDR1 is MNHEY, CDR2 SMNVEV, per germline (reference sequence). This CDR3 region has 15 residues. V was clipped by 5 bases and J by 1 base, with 14 bases between them. CDR3 protein: CASSPYGPAQETQYF. CDR3 DNA sequence: TGTGCCAGCAGTCCGTACGGCCCAGCCCAAGAGACCCAGTACTTC.